This T cell receptor beta chain was identified in a study of CD8 T cell repertoires and HIV-1 epitope variants (dated by TCRdb to 2020 to 2022). About the full investigation: In separate culture wells, T cells were stimulated with each of twenty-five peptides that represented autologous and known Gag and Nef epitope variants. A total of some 84 T cell cultures were run, with each culture condition done in triplicate except for one peptide, which was done in duplicate. Control conditions included a CMV, EBV and flu peptide pool, the Ebola AY9 epitope as negative control, and a no-peptide well. The epitopes tested covered three Gag epitope families plus Nef HW9 and YT9. T cells were enriched using the EasySep Human T Cell Enrichment Kit and were co-cultured with equal numbers of autologous T cell-negative cells serving as antigen-presenting cells. An aliquot of 1M T cells was saved as an uncultured baseline condition, separate from the roughly 80 T cell cultures. For around 9 days the cultures were kept in IMDM with gentamicin, and on days 3 and 7 half of the media was changed with IL-2, IL-7 and IL-15 added.

Taken from cysteine to phenylalanine, the CDR3 has 13 residues. CDR3 DNA only is kept here, 39 bases in frame from base 1. V is shortened by 3 bases, J by 5 bases, and the region joining them spans 8 bases. The germline V gene sets CDR1 to MNHEY and CDR2 to SVGAGI. General study outcomes and caveats: The Nef KF9 family was recognized by five clonotypes and the HW9 family by one, and no responses to the TAALDMSHF plasma variant were observed. Only TCR beta chains were identified by the assay, and proliferation to antigen, not T cell function or cytokine profile, was indicated. The study identified eight to ten antigen-specific TCR beta clonotypes, more than five of which appeared to be cross-reactive for autologous or known escape epitope variants.

TCR beta CDR3 regions were sequenced at survey depth on the immunoSEQ platform. The QIAamp DNA micro kit was used to extract genomic DNA from every cultured and uncultured CD8+ T cell population. The authors processed their data as follows. Samples with fewer than 5,000 productive reads were excluded, which removed about 6% of the 75 HIV peptide-stimulated cultures. A MANAFEST web app trimmed sequences to CDR3 and removed nonproductive sequences, CDR3s under 5 amino acids, and those not starting C or ending F/W. For a clonotype to count as antigen-specific, the clonotype had to expand relative to the no-peptide control in at least 2 of 3 replicates at FDR 0.01, and only within one epitope family. A specific clonotype also had to show a frequency at least fivefold higher than in wells stimulated with peptides from other epitope families. TCRdb mirrors the immuneACCESS table, restricted to in-frame sequences. Some clones are absent from its copies; in checked studies, under half trace to an unresolved V gene, and the reason for the others is unknown. V, J and clone size derive from that table, while D and trimming were established from the DNA sequence. The sample table records about 5,400 clones; around 70% of these occur just once. The biggest ten clones account for 42% of the sample.

This clone was found a few times. This receptor's antigen is unknown. Per-base quality was not reported, and no clone a single base away is much larger than it. The EasySep Human CD8+ T Cell Enrichment Kit was used on day 10 to isolate CD8+ T cells from every culture. The TCR originated in a male donor with HIV. Sequencing was performed on cultured CD8+ T cells derived from PBMCs. Recombination linked TRBV6-5 to TRBJ1-5, with no reliable assignment of the D segment. The CDR3 is CASSYRLDQPQHF. The nucleotide sequence is TGTGCCAGCAGTTATCGATTGGATCAGCCCCAGCATTTT.